Listed here are 5 T cell receptor beta chains from one sample, sequenced in a study of blood T cell repertoires in COVID-19. TCRdb's copy holds only in-frame clones and misses some; the assay was immunoSEQ multiplex PCR. The table shows approximately 330,000 clones, with roughly 88% occurring only once. The sequenced sample was peripheral blood. The receptor set was obtained from a woman aged 50 to 60 with active or convalescent COVID-19.

The CDR3 nucleotides read TGCGCCAGCAGCCTCGACAGGGGTAGCACTGAAGCTTTCTTT. Amino acids: CASSLDRGSTEAFF. V usage is TRBV4-3 and J usage is TRBJ1-1; 8 nucleotides agree with TRBD1. The CDR3 loop spans 14 amino acids. The J segment lost 4 bases and the V segment lost 4 bases, leaving 5 bases of the junction unmatched. CDR1 LGHNA and CDR2 YSLEER come from the germline V gene.

V is TRBV6-5 and J is TRBJ2-3; 11 nucleotides align to TRBD2. J gave up 3 bases and V 6 bases, and 2 bases lay outside the gene matches. This CDR3 is built from 14 residues. CDR1 MNHEY and CDR2 SVGAGI come from the germline V gene. The CDR3 nucleotides read TGTGCCAGCAGCCGACTAGCGGGGACAGATACGCAGTATTTT. Protein sequence: CASSRLAGTDTQYF.

J is TRBJ2-1 and V is TRBV25-1, with a tentative D call TRBD1 (6 bases). V lost 6 bases, J lost 5 bases, and 11 bases lay in between. The V gene's germline CDR1 is MGHDK and CDR2 SYGVNS. The CDR3 has 13 amino acids. CDR3 loop: CASSGQLNNEQFF. CDR3 bases: TGTGCCAGCAGCGGACAGCTTAACAATGAGCAGTTCTTC.

This clone was seen once. The J gene is TRBJ2-7, the V gene TRBV27; TRBD2 agrees at 7 bases. V dropped 8 bases and J dropped 3; count of bases not matched to a gene: 7. Germline loops: CDR1 MNHEY, CDR2 SMNVEV (reference sequence). The CDR3 contains 13 residues. CDR3 amino acids: CASGRGSRYEQYF. As DNA, the CDR3 is TGTGCCAGCGGGAGGGGTAGTCGCTACGAGCAGTACTTC.

The rearrangement joins TRBV3-1 (or the pseudogene TRBV3-2) to TRBJ1-1, with D possibly being TRBD1 (5 bases). Germline-derived CDR1 and CDR2 are LGHDT and YNNKEL (reference sequence). This CDR3 has 11 residues. V lost 8 bases to trimming and J lost 6 bases, with 10 bases between them. CDR3 DNA: TGTGCCAGCCGCCGGGGGGCTGAAGCTTTCTTT. It translates to CASRRGAEAFF.